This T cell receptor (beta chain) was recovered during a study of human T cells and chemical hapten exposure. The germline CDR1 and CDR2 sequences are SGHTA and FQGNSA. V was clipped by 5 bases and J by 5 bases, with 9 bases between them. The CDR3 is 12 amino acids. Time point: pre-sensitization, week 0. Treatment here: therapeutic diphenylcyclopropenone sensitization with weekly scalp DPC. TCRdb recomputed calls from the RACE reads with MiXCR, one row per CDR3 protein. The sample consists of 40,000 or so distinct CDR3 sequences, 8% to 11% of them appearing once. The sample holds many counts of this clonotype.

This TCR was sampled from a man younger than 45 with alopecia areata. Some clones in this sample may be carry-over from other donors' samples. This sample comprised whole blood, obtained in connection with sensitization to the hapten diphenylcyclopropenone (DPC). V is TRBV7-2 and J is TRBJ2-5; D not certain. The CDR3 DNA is TGTGCCAGCAGCCGCGAATGGGAGACCCAGTACTTC. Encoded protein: CASSREWETQYF.